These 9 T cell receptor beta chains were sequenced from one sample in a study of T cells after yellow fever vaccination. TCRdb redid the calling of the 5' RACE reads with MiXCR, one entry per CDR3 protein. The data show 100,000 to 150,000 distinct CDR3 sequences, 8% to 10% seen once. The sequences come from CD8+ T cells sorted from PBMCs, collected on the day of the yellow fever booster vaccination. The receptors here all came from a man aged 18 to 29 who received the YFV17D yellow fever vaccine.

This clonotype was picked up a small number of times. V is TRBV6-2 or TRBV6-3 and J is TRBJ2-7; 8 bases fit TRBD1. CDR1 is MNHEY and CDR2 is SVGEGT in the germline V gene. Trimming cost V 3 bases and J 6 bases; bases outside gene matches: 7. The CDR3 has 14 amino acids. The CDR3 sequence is CASSYAPDRGEQYV. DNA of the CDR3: TGTGCCAGCAGTTATGCCCCTGACAGGGGCGAGCAGTACGTC.

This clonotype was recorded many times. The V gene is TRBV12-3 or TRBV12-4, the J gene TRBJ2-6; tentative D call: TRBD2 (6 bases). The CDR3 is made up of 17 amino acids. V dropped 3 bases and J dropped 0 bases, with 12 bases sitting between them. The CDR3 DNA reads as TGTGCCAGCAGTTTCGGGACTGTCGCCTCTGGGGCCAACGTCCTGACTTTC. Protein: CASSFGTVASGANVLTF.

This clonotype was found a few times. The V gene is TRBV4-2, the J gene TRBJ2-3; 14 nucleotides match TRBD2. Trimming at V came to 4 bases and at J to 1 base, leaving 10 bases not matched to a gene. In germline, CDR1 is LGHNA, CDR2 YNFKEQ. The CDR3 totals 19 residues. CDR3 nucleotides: TGTGCCAGCAGCCGGGCGGGGACTAGCGGGGGCTACGGCACAGATACGCAGTATTTT. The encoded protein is CASSRAGTSGGYGTDTQYF.

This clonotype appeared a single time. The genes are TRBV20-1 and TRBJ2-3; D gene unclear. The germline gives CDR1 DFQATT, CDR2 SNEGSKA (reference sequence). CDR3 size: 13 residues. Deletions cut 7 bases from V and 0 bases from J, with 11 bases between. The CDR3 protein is CSVPATSTDTQYF. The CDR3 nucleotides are TGCAGTGTCCCCGCCACTAGCACAGATACGCAGTATTTT.

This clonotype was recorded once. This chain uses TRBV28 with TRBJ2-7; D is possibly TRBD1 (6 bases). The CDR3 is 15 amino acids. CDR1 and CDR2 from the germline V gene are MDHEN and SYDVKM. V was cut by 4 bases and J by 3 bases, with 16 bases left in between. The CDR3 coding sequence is TGTGCCAGCAGTTCACCCCTGAGGGGGATCTACGAGCAGTACGTC. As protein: CASSSPLRGIYEQYV.

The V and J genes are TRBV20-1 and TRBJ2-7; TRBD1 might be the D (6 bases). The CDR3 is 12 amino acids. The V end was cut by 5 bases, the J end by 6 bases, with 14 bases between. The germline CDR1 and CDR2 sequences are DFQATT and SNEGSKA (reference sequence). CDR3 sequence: CSAEDRRSEQYV. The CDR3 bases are TGCAGTGCTGAGGACAGACGGAGCGAGCAGTACGTC.

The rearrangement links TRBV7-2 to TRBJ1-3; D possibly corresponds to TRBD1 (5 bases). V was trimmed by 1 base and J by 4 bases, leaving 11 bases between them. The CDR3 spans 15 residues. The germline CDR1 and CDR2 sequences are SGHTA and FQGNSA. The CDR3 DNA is TGTGCCAGCAGCTTAGATGCAGGGTTGGGAAACACCATATATTTT. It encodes CASSLDAGLGNTIYF.

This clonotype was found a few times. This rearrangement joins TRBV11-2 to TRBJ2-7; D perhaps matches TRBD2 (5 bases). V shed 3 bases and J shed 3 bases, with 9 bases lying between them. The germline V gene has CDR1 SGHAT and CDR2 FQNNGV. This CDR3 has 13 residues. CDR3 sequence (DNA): TGTGCCAGCAGCTTCGCAGGAGGCTACGAGCAGTACTTC. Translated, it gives CASSFAGGYEQYF.

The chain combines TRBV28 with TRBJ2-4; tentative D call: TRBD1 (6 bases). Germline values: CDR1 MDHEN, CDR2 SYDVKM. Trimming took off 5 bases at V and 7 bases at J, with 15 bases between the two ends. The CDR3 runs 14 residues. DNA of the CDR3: TGTGCCAGCAGTCCGGGGACACAGATCAACATTCAGTACTTC. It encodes CASSPGTQINIQYF.